The 28 T cell receptor beta chains reported below all come from one sample, sequenced in a study of blood T cell repertoires in COVID-19. Profiling relied on immunoSEQ multiplex PCR, and the TCRdb table lists in-frame clones only, not all of them. The sample records roughly 150,000 clones, 70% to 90% being singletons. The specimen sequenced was peripheral blood. Receptors originate from a woman of 80 years or more with COVID-19, enrolled during active disease.

The rearrangement links TRBV7-8 to TRBJ2-2; D perhaps matches TRBD2 (6 bases). V lost 5 bases and J lost 0, with 13 bases in between. The CDR3 contains 16 residues. Looked up from germline, CDR1 is SGHVS and CDR2 is FQNEAQ. The CDR3 DNA reads TGTGCCAGCAGCACCACGGGACTTCCGAACACCGGGGAGCTGTTTTTT. Translating gives CASSTTGLPNTGELFF.

The V and J genes are TRBV28 and TRBJ1-1, with 8 bases that match TRBD1. Trimming took 6 bases from V and 8 from J; bases not matched to a gene: 8. This CDR3 comprises 13 residues. CDR1 and CDR2 from the germline V gene are MDHEN and SYDVKM. CDR3 region: CASRLQGDLEAFF. Written as DNA, the CDR3 is TGTGCCAGCAGGCTACAGGGGGACCTAGAAGCTTTCTTT.

The DNA of the CDR3 is TGTGCCAGCAGTTACGTGGCGGGAGTGGGGGAGCAGTACTTC. The encoded protein is CASSYVAGVGEQYF. The chain employs TRBV6-2 or TRBV6-3 and TRBJ2-7, with TRBD2 matching over 7 bases. This CDR3 has 14 residues. From germline, CDR1 is MNHEY and CDR2 SVGEGT. V dropped 2 bases and J dropped 7; count of bases not matched to a gene: 8.

Concerning this clone: In the same sample, other DNA sequences code for this CDR3. The J gene is TRBJ2-7, the V gene TRBV18; TRBD1 aligns across 9 bases. After removal of 3 bases from V and 1 base from J, the junction contained 1 base not matched to a gene. Germline V gene data show CDR1 as KGHSH and CDR2 as LQKENI. This CDR3 contains 14 residues. CDR3 amino acids: CASSPGQGSYEQYF. Written as DNA, the CDR3 is TGTGCCAGCTCACCGGGACAGGGATCCTACGAGCAGTACTTC.

This clone has only one observation. The V gene is TRBV5-8, the J gene TRBJ2-7, with no clear D. Germline CDR1 and CDR2: SGHTS and YDEGEE. The CDR3 length is 11 residues. With 4 bases removed from V and 7 bases from J, the gap between germline ends came to 9 bases. CDR3 protein: CASSHFREQYF. The CDR3 coding sequence is TGTGCCAGCAGCCATTTTCGGGAGCAGTACTTC.

The chain recombines TRBV12-3 or TRBV12-4 with TRBJ2-7; D is ambiguous. The CDR3 covers 13 residues. With 3 bases removed from V and 2 bases from J, the gap between germline ends came to 8 bases. CDR3 residues: CASSLSLAYEQYF. CDR3 DNA sequence: TGTGCCAGCAGTTTGAGTCTAGCCTACGAGCAGTACTTC.

The V gene is TRBV19, the J gene TRBJ1-2; possible D gene TRBD1, 5 bases. The CDR3 covers 13 residues. V lost 2 bases and J lost 5, with 9 bases in between. Germline CDR1 is LNHDA and CDR2 is SQIVND (reference sequence). The CDR3 is CASSIMGGYGYTF. The CDR3 DNA sequence: TGTGCCAGTAGTATAATGGGGGGTTATGGCTACACCTTC. Combining the CDR3 with reference TRBV19 and TRBJ1-2 gives the whole variable domain DGGITQSPKYLFRKEGQNVTLSCEQNLNHDAMYWYRQDPGQGLRLIYYSQIVNDFQKGDIAEGYSVSREKKESFPLTVTSAQKNPTAFYLCASSIMGGYGYTFGSGTRLTVV.

CDR3 DNA sequence: TGTGCCAGCAGTTTATCTGCTGAGGGCCCCTTTGATAACTATGGCTACACCTTC. Protein product: CASSLSAEGPFDNYGYTF. V gene TRBV28 combines with J gene TRBJ1-2; D is uncertain. CDR1 is MDHEN and CDR2 is SYDVKM in the germline V gene. The CDR3 has 18 residues. The V and J ends lost 1 base and 1 base respectively, with 19 bases between them.

The chain's CDR3 is CASSQDGRGTAQVETQYF. The DNA for the CDR3 is TGTGCCAGCAGCCAAGATGGGAGAGGGACAGCCCAAGTAGAGACCCAGTACTTC. The chain links TRBV3-1 (or the pseudogene TRBV3-2) to TRBJ2-5; 7 nucleotides match TRBD1. From germline, CDR1 is LGHDT and CDR2 YNNKEL (reference sequence). Trimming removed 0 bases from V and 4 bases from J; junction bases left unmatched: 14. CDR3 length equals 18 residues.

As regards this clone: Other DNA sequences in the sample encode the same CDR3. The chain recombines TRBV5-4 with TRBJ1-2; 7 bases are a match to TRBD1. V was pared by 0 bases and J by 8 bases, with 4 bases of the junction left unmatched. The CDR3 length is 13 residues. Per the germline V gene, CDR1 is SGHNT and CDR2 is YYREEE (reference sequence). CDR3 nucleotides: TGTGCCAGCAGCTTGGACAGGGGTGGAGGCTACACCTTC. Translating it yields CASSLDRGGGYTF.

This chain uses TRBV21-1 with TRBJ1-6. TRBV21-1 is flagged as a pseudogene. CDR3 length: 19 amino acids. The CDR3 DNA reads as TGTGCCAGCAGCAAACCCCGCCGAGCCCTATACTCCTATAATTCACCCCTCCACTTT. Translation: CASSKPRRALYSYNSPLHF.

This clone was picked up a small number of times. In nucleotides, the CDR3 is TGTGCCAGCAGCCCGAGGGGGGGAGTGCACGAGCAGTACTTC. Protein product: CASSPRGGVHEQYF. The chain is built from TRBV13 and TRBJ2-7, with TRBD2 as a possible D gene (7 bases). This CDR3 is 14 amino acids long. Germline V CDR1 and CDR2: PRHDT, FYEKMQ (reference sequence). V was clipped by 5 bases and J by 5 bases, with 16 bases between them.

The chain uses TRBV23-1 and TRBJ1-2; D is possibly TRBD1 (5 bases). TRBV23-1 is reported as an ORF; its role is uncertain. The CDR3 consists of 15 residues. V lost 8 bases to trimming and J lost 4 bases, with 20 bases between them. CDR3 nucleotide sequence: TGCGCCAGCTCCCCAAAAAACGACAGCTCCTATGGCTACACCTTC. It translates to CASSPKNDSSYGYTF.

The V call is TRBV3-1 (or the pseudogene TRBV3-2), the J call TRBJ1-1, with TRBD1 as a possible D gene (6 bases). CDR1 LGHDT and CDR2 YNNKEL come from the germline V gene (reference sequence). The V and J ends lost 4 bases and 7 bases respectively, with 16 bases between them. CDR3 length: 14 amino acids. The CDR3 DNA reads TGTGCCAGCAGCCCCGGGGGGCGCCGAGGTGAAGCTTTCTTT. Translated, it gives CASSPGGRRGEAFF.

This sequence joins TRBV4-2 and TRBJ1-4; 7 bases fit TRBD1. Trimming removed 2 bases from V and 4 bases from J; junction bases left unmatched: 13. Germline CDR1 and CDR2: LGHNA and YNFKEQ. The CDR3 is made up of 18 amino acids. CDR3 loop: CASSQTGQVPRGNEKLFF. The CDR3 DNA reads as TGTGCCAGCAGCCAAACTGGACAGGTCCCAAGGGGTAATGAAAAACTGTTTTTT.

The chain combines TRBV6-5 with TRBJ1-4; maybe TRBD1 (6 bases). Trimming cost V 5 bases and J 6 bases, with 13 bases left between them. CDR1 MNHEY and CDR2 SVGAGI come from the germline V gene. The CDR3 has 14 amino acids. CDR3 nucleotide sequence: TGTGCCAGCAGTCTATACAGGGATCATGAAAAACTGTTTTTT. It translates to CASSLYRDHEKLFF.

The CDR3 protein is CASSQDSGRYEQFF. CDR3 bases: TGCGCCAGCAGCCAAGACAGCGGGAGGTATGAGCAGTTCTTC. V gene TRBV4-1 combines with J gene TRBJ2-1; 9 bases agree with TRBD2. Germline V gene lookup returns CDR1 MGHRA and CDR2 YSYEKL. This CDR3 has 14 residues. Trimming cost V 0 bases and J 8 bases; bases outside gene matches: 2.

The chain is built from TRBV7-9 and TRBJ2-6, with D possibly TRBD2 on 5 matching bases. V was pared by 10 bases and J by 4 bases, with 17 bases between. Germline loops: CDR1 SEHNR, CDR2 FQNEAQ (reference sequence). The CDR3 covers 15 residues. For the CDR3, the DNA is TGTGCCACAAACGGGAAAAGTGGAGGGGCCAACGTCCTGACTTTC. Encoded protein: CATNGKSGGANVLTF.

The CDR3 DNA reads as TGTGCCAGTAGTAAAACCTCCGGGACAGGGGAGCGGAGTGAAAAACTGTTTTTT. Translating gives CASSKTSGTGERSEKLFF. This chain joins TRBV19 and TRBJ1-4; 10 nucleotides agree with TRBD1. CDR3 length: 18 amino acids. Trimming at V came to 4 bases and at J to 7 bases, leaving 15 bases not matched to a gene. CDR1 is LNHDA, CDR2 SQIVND, per germline (reference sequence).

The rearrangement joins TRBV11-3 to TRBJ1-5; D remains ambiguous. Germline CDR1 and CDR2: SGHNT and YENEEA. The V end was cut by 0 bases, the J end by 0 bases, with 9 bases between. The CDR3 has 16 amino acids. The CDR3 loop is CASSLEGRNSNQPQHF. In DNA form, the CDR3 reads TGTGCCAGCAGCTTAGAAGGGAGAAATAGCAATCAGCCCCAGCATTTT. Variable domain in full (rest from reference TRBV11-3 and TRBJ1-5): EAGVVQSPRYKIIEKKQPVAFWCNPISGHNTLYWYLQNLGQGPELLIRYENEEAVDDSQLPKDRFSAERLKGVDSTLKIQPAELGDSAVYLCASSLEGRNSNQPQHFGDGTRLSIL.

V is TRBV10-3 and J is TRBJ2-2; tentative D call: TRBD1 (5 bases). The germline gives CDR1 ENHRY, CDR2 SYGVKD. The CDR3 is 14 amino acids. V was shortened by 7 bases and J by 4 bases, with 13 bases between the two germline ends. CDR3 coding DNA: TGTGCCATCACTGCAGGGCCGGGCACCGGGGAGCTGTTTTTT. The encoded protein is CAITAGPGTGELFF.

The V gene is TRBV6-6, the J gene TRBJ2-5; 12 nucleotides line up with TRBD2. The CDR3 extends over 15 amino acids. The germline gives CDR1 MNHNY, CDR2 SVGAGI (reference sequence). V shed 5 bases and J 1 base; nucleotides not matched to a gene: 2. CDR3 nucleotide sequence: TGTGCCAGCAGTGGGACTAGCGGGCCCCAAGAGACCCAGTACTTC. This gives the protein CASSGTSGPQETQYF.

The chain employs TRBV6-5 and TRBJ1-5; D not resolved. The CDR3 is 14 amino acids. Trimming removed 8 bases from V and 1 base from J, with 12 bases in between. From germline, CDR1 is MNHEY and CDR2 SVGAGI. CDR3 residues: CASAGGMSNQPQHF. CDR3 nucleotide sequence: TGTGCCAGCGCGGGTGGGATGAGCAATCAGCCCCAGCATTTT.

The V and J genes are TRBV7-2 and TRBJ2-7, with 11 bases fitting TRBD2. The junction had 7 bases not matched to a gene; V was cut back by 5 bases and J by 1 base. CDR3 length: 16 amino acids. Germline CDR1 SGHTA, CDR2 FQGNSA. CDR3 nucleotide sequence: TGTGCCAGCAGCCCCGGACTAGCGGGTACTTCCTACGAGCAGTACTTC. This translates into CASSPGLAGTSYEQYF.

The J gene is TRBJ1-1, the V gene TRBV28; D is ambiguous. The ends were cut back, 10 bases at V and 6 bases at J, with 12 bases in the middle. Germline assignment: CDR1 MDHEN and CDR2 SYDVKM. There are 11 residues in the CDR3. CDR3 residues: CATTVVPEAFF. CDR3 bases: TGTGCCACCACAGTCGTCCCTGAAGCTTTCTTT.

J is TRBJ1-2 and V is TRBV4-3; D may be TRBD1 (5 bases). V shed 1 base and J shed 8 bases, with 11 bases lying between them. The CDR3 covers 13 residues. Germline loops: CDR1 LGHNA, CDR2 YSLEER. The CDR3 DNA is TGCGCCAGCAGCCAAGTAGCAGGGAACGGCTACACCTTC. Encoded protein: CASSQVAGNGYTF.

This clone turned up a few times. This chain links TRBV29-1 with TRBJ2-6, with D tentatively TRBD1 (6 bases). V lost 3 bases to trimming and J lost 0 bases, with 15 bases between them. The length of the CDR3 is 17 residues. In germline, CDR1 is SQVTM, CDR2 ANQGSEA. The CDR3: CSVEVGDTASGANVLTF. CDR3 in DNA: TGCAGCGTTGAGGTAGGGGACACAGCCTCTGGGGCCAACGTCCTGACTTTC.

The genes are TRBV3-1 (or the pseudogene TRBV3-2) and TRBJ1-6; 8 bases fit TRBD1. The V and J ends lost 8 bases and 10 bases, in that order; junction bases with no gene match: 4. CDR3 length: 12 residues. Per the germline V gene, CDR1 is LGHDT and CDR2 is YNNKEL (reference sequence). The CDR3 loop is CASQGAGSPLHF. The CDR3 nucleotides read TGTGCCAGCCAGGGGGCAGGATCACCCCTCCACTTT.